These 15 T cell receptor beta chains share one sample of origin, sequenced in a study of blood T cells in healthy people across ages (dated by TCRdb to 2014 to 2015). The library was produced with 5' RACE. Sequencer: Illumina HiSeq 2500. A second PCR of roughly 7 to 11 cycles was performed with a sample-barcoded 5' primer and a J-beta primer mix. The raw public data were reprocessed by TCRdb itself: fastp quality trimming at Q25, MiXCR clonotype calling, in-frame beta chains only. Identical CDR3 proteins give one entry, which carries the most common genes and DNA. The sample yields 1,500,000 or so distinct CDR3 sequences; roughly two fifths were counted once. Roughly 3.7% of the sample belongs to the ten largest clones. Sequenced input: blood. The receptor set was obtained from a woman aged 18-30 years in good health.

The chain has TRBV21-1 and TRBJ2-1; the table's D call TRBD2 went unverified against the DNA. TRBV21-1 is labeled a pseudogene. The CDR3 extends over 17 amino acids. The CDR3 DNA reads TGTGCCAGCAGCAAAGGGCCGCTAGCGGAAGCATACAATAAGCAGTTCTTC. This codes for CASSKGPLAEAYNKQFF.

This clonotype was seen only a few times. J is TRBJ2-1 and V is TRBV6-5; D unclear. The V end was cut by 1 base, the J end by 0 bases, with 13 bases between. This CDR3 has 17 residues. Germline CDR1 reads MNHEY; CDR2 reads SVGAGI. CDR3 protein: CASSYLERTSSYNEQFF. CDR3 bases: TGTGCCAGCAGTTACTTGGAACGCACGAGCTCCTACAATGAGCAGTTCTTC.

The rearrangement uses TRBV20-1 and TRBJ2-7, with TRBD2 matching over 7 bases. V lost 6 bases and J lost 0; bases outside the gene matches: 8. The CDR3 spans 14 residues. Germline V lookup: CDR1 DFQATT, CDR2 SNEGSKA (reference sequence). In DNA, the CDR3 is TGCAGTGCCAGTAGCGGGTGGGACTCCTACGAGCAGTACTTC. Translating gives CSASSGWDSYEQYF.

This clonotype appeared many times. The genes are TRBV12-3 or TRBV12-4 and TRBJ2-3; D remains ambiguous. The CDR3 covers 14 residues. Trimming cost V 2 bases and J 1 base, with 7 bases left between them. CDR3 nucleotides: TGTGCCAGCAGTTTATACGGTGGCACAGATACGCAGTATTTT. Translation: CASSLYGGTDTQYF.

For the CDR3, the DNA is TGTGCCAGCAGCTTAGGGGGCGGGAGAAGGCGCTACAATGAGCAGTACTTC. This encodes CASSLGGGRRRYNEQYF. The chain recombines TRBV7-2 with TRBJ2-1, with 7 bases aligning to TRBD2. Gene TRBJ2-7 matches the end of the DNA better, so the J call may be wrong. The CDR3 length is 17 residues. Per germline, CDR1 SGHTA and CDR2 FQGNSA.

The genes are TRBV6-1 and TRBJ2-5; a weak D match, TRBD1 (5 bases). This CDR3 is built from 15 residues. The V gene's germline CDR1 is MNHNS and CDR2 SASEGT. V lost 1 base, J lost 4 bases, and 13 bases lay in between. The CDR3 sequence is CASSEVRGMVETQYF. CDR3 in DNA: TGTGCCAGCAGTGAAGTTAGGGGAATGGTAGAGACCCAGTACTTC.

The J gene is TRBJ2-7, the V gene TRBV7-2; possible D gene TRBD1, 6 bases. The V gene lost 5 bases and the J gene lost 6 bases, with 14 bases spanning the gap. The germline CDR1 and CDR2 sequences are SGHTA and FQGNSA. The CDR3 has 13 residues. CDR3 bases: TGTGCCAGCAGCGCTAACAGGGTTGGCGAGCAGTACTTC. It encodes CASSANRVGEQYF.

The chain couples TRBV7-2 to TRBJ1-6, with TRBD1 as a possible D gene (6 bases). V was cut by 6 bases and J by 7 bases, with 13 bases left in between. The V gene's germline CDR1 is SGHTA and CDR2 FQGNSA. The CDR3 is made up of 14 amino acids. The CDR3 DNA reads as TGTGCCAGCAGATTCGACAGGCCCAATTCACCCCTCCACTTT. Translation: CASRFDRPNSPLHF.

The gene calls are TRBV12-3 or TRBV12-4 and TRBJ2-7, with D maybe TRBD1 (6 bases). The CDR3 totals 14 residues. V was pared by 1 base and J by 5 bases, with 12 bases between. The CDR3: CASSLDRAIDEQYF. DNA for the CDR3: TGTGCCAGCAGTTTAGACAGGGCAATCGACGAGCAGTACTTC.

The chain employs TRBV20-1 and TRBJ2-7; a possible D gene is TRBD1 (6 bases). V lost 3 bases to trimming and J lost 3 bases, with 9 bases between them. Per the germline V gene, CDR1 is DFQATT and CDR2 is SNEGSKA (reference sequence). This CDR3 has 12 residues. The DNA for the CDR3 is TGCAGTGCTAGCTGGGACAACTACGAGCAGTACTTC. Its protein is CSASWDNYEQYF.

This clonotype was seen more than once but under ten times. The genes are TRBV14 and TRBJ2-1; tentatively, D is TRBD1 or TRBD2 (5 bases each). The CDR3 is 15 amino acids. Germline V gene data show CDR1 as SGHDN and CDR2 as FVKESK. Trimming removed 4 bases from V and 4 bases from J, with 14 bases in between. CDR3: CASSLFDGGYNEQFF. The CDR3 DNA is TGTGCCAGCAGCCTTTTCGATGGGGGATACAATGAGCAGTTCTTC.

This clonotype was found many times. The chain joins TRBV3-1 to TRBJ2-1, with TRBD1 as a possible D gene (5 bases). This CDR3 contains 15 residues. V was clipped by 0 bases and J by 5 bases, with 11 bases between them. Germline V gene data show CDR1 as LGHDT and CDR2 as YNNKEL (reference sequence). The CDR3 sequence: CASSQDLWGHNEQFF. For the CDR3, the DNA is TGTGCCAGCAGCCAAGATCTGTGGGGCCACAATGAGCAGTTCTTC.

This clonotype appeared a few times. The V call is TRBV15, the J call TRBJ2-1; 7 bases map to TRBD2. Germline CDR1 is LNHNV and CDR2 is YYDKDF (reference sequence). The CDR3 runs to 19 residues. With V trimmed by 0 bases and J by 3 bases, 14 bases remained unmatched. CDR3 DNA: TGTGCCACCAGCAGAGATTTGGGAGGGTCGCGGGAAATCTACAATGAGCAGTTCTTC. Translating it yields CATSRDLGGSREIYNEQFF.

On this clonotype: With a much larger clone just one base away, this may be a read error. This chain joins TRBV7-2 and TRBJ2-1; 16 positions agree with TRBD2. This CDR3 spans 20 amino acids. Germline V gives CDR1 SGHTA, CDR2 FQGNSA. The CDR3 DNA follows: TGTGCCAGCAGCTTGCAGACCGGGACTAGCGGGGGGGCAGGGTACACTGAGCAGTTCTTC. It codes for CASSLQTGTSGGAGYTEQFF.

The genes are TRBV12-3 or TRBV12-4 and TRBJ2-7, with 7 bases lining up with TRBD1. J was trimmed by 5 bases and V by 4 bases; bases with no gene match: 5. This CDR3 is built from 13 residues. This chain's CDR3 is CASSSTGFHEQYF. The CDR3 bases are TGTGCCAGCAGTTCGACAGGGTTTCACGAGCAGTACTTC.